The present T cell receptor (beta chain) was sequenced within a study of identical twins. TCRdb independently ran MiXCR on the 5' RACE reads; one entry per CDR3 protein. The profile shows fewer than 900,000 distinct CDR3 sequences, 15% to 20% of them singletons. This clonotype was picked up a small number of times. After removal of 2 bases from V and 4 bases from J, the junction contained 7 bases not matched to a gene. Germline values: CDR1 MNHEY, CDR2 SVGEGT. This CDR3 has 16 residues. These data also featured in a second study, about T cells expressing NK-cell markers. From that study: Sorted T-cell subsets CD3+CD56+NKG2C+, CD3+CD56+NKG2C- and CD3+CD56-NKG2C+ were TCR beta-sequenced. Sorting in several experiments was restricted by an anti-gamma-delta TCR antibody to alpha-beta TCR T cells. In about 6 donors, dominant CD3+CD56+NKG2C+ clones formed roughly 1.0-7.5% of CD8+ cells.

The sequence was collected from a woman between 18 and 29 years old in good health. The V call is TRBV6-2 or TRBV6-3, the J call TRBJ2-2, with TRBD2 identical over 7 bases. Sample: PBMCs. CDR3 bases: TGTGCCAGCAGTTACCTCAGCGGGGATGGCACCGGGGAGCTGTTTTTT. Translation: CASSYLSGDGTGELFF.